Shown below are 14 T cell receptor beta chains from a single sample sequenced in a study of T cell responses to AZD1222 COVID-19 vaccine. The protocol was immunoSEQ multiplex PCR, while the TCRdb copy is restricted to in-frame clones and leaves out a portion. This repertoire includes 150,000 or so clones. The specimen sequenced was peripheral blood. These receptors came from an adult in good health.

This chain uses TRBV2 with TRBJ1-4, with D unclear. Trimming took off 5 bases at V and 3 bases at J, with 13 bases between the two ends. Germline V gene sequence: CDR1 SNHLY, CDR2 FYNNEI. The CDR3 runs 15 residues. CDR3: CASSPSEYPNEKLFF. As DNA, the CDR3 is TGTGCCAGCAGTCCCTCAGAATATCCTAATGAAAAACTGTTTTTT.

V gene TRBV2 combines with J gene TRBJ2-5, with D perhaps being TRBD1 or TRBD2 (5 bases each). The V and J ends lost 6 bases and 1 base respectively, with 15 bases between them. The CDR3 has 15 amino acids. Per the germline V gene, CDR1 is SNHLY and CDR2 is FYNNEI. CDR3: CASSQEGMPQETQYF. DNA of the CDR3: TGTGCCAGCAGCCAAGAGGGGATGCCCCAAGAGACCCAGTACTTC.

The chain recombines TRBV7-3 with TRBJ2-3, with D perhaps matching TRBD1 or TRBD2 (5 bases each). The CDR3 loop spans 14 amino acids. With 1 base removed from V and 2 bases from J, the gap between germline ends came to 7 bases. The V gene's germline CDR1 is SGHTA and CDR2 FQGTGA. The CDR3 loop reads CASSLIGATDTQYF. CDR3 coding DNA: TGTGCCAGCAGCTTAATCGGGGCCACAGATACGCAGTATTTT.

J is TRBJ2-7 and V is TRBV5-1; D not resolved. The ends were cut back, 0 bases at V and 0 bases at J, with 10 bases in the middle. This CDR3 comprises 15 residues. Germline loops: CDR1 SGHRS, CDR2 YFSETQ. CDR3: CASSLDVGNSYEQYF. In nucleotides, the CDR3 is TGCGCCAGCAGCTTGGATGTGGGCAACTCCTACGAGCAGTACTTC.

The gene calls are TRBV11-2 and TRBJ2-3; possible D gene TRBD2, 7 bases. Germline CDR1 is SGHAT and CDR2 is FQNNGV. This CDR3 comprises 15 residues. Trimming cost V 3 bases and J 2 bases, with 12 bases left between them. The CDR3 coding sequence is TGTGCCAGCAGCTTCGGCGGGGGCATCACAGATACGCAGTATTTT. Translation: CASSFGGGITDTQYF.

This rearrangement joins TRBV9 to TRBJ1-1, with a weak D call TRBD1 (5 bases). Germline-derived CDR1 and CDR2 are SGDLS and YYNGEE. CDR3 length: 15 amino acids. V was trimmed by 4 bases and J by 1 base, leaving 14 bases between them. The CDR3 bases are TGTGCCAGCAGCCCAGGACAAGCCTCGAACACTGAAGCTTTCTTT. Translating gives CASSPGQASNTEAFF.

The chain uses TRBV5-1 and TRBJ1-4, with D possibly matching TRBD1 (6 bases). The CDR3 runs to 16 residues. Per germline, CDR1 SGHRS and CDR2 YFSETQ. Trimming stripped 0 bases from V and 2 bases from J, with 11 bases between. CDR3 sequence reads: CASSLEKGGTNEKLFF. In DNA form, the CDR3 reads TGCGCCAGCAGCTTGGAAAAGGGGGGCACTAATGAAAAACTGTTTTTT.

CDR3 region: CASSVAGGYYNEQFF. DNA for the CDR3: TGTGCCAGCAGCGTAGCGGGGGGGTACTACAATGAGCAGTTCTTC. V is TRBV9 and J is TRBJ2-1; 8 bases match TRBD2. V lost 0 bases and J lost 3; bases outside the gene matches: 2. Germline V gene data show CDR1 as SGDLS and CDR2 as YYNGEE. This CDR3 has 15 amino acids.

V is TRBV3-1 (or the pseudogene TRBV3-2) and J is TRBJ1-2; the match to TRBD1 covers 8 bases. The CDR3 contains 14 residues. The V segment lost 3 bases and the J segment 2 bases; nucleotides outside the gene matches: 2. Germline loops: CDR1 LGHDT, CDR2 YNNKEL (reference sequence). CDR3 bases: TGTGCCAGCAGCCACCAGGGGGCCAACTATGGCTACACCTTC. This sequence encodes CASSHQGANYGYTF.

The CDR3 is CASSPSRQGKGNQPQHF. In nucleotides, the CDR3 is TGTGCCAGCTCACCATCTAGACAGGGAAAGGGCAATCAGCCCCAGCATTTT. The rearrangement uses TRBV18 and TRBJ1-5; TRBD1 matches 7 bases. Losses at the gene ends were 2 bases for V and 2 bases for J; bases not matched to a gene: 9. The CDR3 has 17 amino acids. Germline V lookup: CDR1 KGHSH, CDR2 LQKENI.

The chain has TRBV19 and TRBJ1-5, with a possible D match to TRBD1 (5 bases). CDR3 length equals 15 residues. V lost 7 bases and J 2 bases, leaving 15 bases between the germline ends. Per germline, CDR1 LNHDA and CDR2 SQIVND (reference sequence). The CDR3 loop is CASTPIDRGNQPQHF. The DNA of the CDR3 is TGTGCCAGTACCCCCATTGACAGAGGCAATCAGCCCCAGCATTTT.

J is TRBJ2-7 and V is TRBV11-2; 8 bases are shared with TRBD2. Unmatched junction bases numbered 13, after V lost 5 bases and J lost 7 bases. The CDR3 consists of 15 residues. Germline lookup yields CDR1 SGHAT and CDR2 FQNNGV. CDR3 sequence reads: CASSQIAGKRGEQYF. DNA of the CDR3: TGTGCCAGCAGCCAAATAGCGGGGAAGAGGGGGGAGCAGTACTTC. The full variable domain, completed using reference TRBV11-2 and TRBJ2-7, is EAGVAQSPRYKIIEKRQSVAFWCNPISGHATLYWYQQILGQGPKLLIQFQNNGVVDDSQLPKDRFSAERLKGVDSTLKIQPAKLEDSAVYLCASSQIAGKRGEQYFGPGTRLTVT.

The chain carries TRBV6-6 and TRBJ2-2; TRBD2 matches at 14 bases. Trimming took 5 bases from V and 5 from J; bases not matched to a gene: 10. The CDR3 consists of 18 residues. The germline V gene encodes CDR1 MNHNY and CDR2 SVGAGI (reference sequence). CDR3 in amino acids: CASSPSRLAGGPTGELFF. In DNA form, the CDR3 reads TGTGCCAGCAGTCCCTCCAGACTAGCGGGGGGGCCAACCGGGGAGCTGTTTTTT.

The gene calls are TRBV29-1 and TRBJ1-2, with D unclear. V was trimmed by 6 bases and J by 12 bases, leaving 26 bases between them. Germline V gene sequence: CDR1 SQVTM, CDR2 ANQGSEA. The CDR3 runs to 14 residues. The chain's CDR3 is CSVRTAGTPSTHTF. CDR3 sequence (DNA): TGCAGCGTCCGTACAGCGGGCACCCCATCAACTCACACCTTC.